This T cell receptor beta chain was identified in a study of T cell changes during pregnancy in multiple sclerosis. The method was immunoSEQ multiplex PCR; TCRdb's version includes in-frame clones alone and lacks a portion of them. The sample consists of 20,000 to 30,000 clones, more than 75% of them appearing once. Germline V gives CDR1 SGDLS, CDR2 YYNGEE. The CDR3 spans 16 residues. J gave up 6 bases and V 2 bases, and 11 bases lay outside the gene matches. The chain employs TRBV9 and TRBJ2-1, with TRBD1 matching 7 bases. The material sequenced was CD4+ T cells from peripheral blood mononuclear cells, taken in the second trimester of pregnancy. The origin of this receptor is a female donor in good health, enrolled as a control in a pregnancy study. Here the CDR3 reads CASSVDPRGKVNEQFF. The CDR3 region has the DNA TGTGCCAGCAGCGTGGATCCCAGGGGGAAAGTCAATGAGCAGTTCTTC.